This T cell receptor (beta chain) stems from a study of blood T cell repertoires in COVID-19. Study background: Sites across the United States, Italy and Spain contributed samples from acute and convalescent COVID-19. T cells, B-cell-depleted T cells, or PBMCs supplied cDNA or gDNA.

As originally analysed: How many nucleated cells were present was estimated from reference gene primer amplification. Using immunoSEQ multiplex PCR, the repertoire was profiled, and TCRdb retains in-frame clones only, with some absent. V, J and clone size are those of that table, while D and trimming were read from the DNA. The sample lists about 64,000 clones; 70% to 85% were seen once. This CDR3 region has 17 residues. Germline V gene sequence: CDR1 SEHNR, CDR2 FQNEAQ (reference sequence). The V segment lost 5 bases and the J segment 2 bases; nucleotides outside the gene matches: 11. The sequence was collected from an elderly man with acute or convalescent COVID-19. Sequenced: peripheral blood. The V call is TRBV7-9, the J call TRBJ2-2; 7 bases align to TRBD1. The CDR3 sequence: CASSDRRGQINTGELFF. CDR3 sequence (DNA): TGTGCCAGCAGCGACCGTCGGGGACAGATAAACACCGGGGAGCTGTTTTTT. Together with reference TRBV7-9 and TRBJ2-2, the CDR3 gives the full variable domain: DTGVSQNPRHKITKRGQNVTFRCDPISEHNRLYWYRQTLGQGPEFLTYFQNEAQLEKSRLLSDRFSAERPKGSFSTLEIQRTEQGDSAMYLCASSDRRGQINTGELFFGEGSRLTVL.